Below, one T cell receptor (beta chain) is given with its context. Its target is not known. Repertoires were sampled repeatedly during chemoradiotherapy. CDR1 and CDR2 from the germline V gene are KGHSH and LQKENI. The V gene lost 4 bases and the J gene lost 4 bases, with 14 bases spanning the gap. This CDR3 has 15 residues. The sample comes from a study of chemoradiotherapy in HPV16-positive cancers. Whole-study findings and limits: The functional HPV-specific definition rests on just a couple of HPV16-positive patients. Candidate HPV-specific clones and E7-related TCR motifs grew in tumor during treatment. For HPV16-positive patients, expanding HPV-responsive T cells associated with longer recurrence-free survival.

This table comes from immunoSEQ multiplex PCR, and its TCRdb copy is limited to in-frame clones, with some not included. This sample carries fewer than 8,000 clones, approximately 90% of them seen once, and the ten largest clones take 7% to 9%. This TCR was sampled from a human donor with HPV-associated anogenital cancer. The rearrangement uses TRBV18 and TRBJ2-4; TRBD1 might be the D (6 bases). The sample was tumor tissue, taken from a patient who underwent chemoradiotherapy. CDR3 DNA sequence: TGTGCCAGCTCACTCCGGGACAAGCTGAAAAACATTCAGTACTTC. Amino acid sequence: CASSLRDKLKNIQYF.